This TCR beta chain emerged from a study of blood T cell repertoires in COVID-19. About the study: Samples representing acute and convalescent COVID-19 were sourced from the United States, Italy and Spain. T cells, B-cell-depleted T cells, or PBMCs provided the cDNA or gDNA that served as material.

In the original workflow: Researchers report that nucleated cell counts were estimated from reference gene primer amplification. The assay was immunoSEQ multiplex PCR, and TCRdb's table has in-frame clones only and misses some. V and J calls and clone size are given by that table; D and trimming were obtained from the DNA. The table lists 50,000 to 75,000 clones, more than 60% of them singletons, with about 17% in the top ten. The CDR3 loop spans 12 amino acids. V gave up 8 bases and J gave up 4 bases, with 11 bases separating them. The V gene's germline CDR1 is MNHEY and CDR2 SMNVEV (reference sequence).

Sequenced: peripheral blood. The V and J genes are TRBV27 and TRBJ2-5; D possibly corresponds to TRBD2 (5 bases). The origin of this receptor is a woman in her 50s with active or convalescent COVID-19. CDR3 coding DNA: TGTGCCAGCGGGAGAGTGGTAGAGACCCAGTACTTC. The encoded protein is CASGRVVETQYF.